The subject of this entry is one TCR beta chain. This specimen includes other DNA sequences encoding the same CDR3. The data are from a study of blood T cell repertoires in COVID-19. On the study more broadly: Samples representing acute and convalescent COVID-19 were sourced from the United States, Italy and Spain. The analysed material was cDNA or gDNA that came from T cells, B-cell-depleted T cells, or PBMCs.

Source study methods: Nucleated cell number was recorded as an estimate derived from reference gene primer amplification. Produced via immunoSEQ multiplex PCR; TCRdb's table is partial and in-frame only. D and trimming come from the DNA, and the V and J calls and clone size come from that table. Altogether about 190,000 clones are present, about 88% being singletons, with the ten largest covering 1.6%. The receptor was isolated from a man aged 18 to 30 with active or convalescent COVID-19. The sample consisted of peripheral blood.

CDR3 region: CASSPSGSSYNEQFF. CDR3 in DNA: TGTGCCAGCAGCCCTAGCGGGAGCTCCTACAATGAGCAGTTCTTC. This chain joins TRBV11-2 and TRBJ2-1, with TRBD2 matching 10 bases. V lost 5 bases and J lost 0; bases outside the gene matches: 1. Germline-derived CDR1 and CDR2 are SGHAT and FQNNGV. The CDR3 length is 15 residues.